Each of the 17 T cell receptor beta chains below was sequenced from the same sample in a study of tumor-infiltrating lymphocytes in primary liver carcinoma. The input was around 500 ng total RNA; TCR beta cDNA was made from it with a constant-region primer. Slightly modified ARM-PCR served as the procedure for the TCR beta libraries. These libraries came from three rounds of nested multiplex PCR. Forward primers for TRBV1-TRBV30 and a C-beta reverse primer served the first two PCR rounds, at approximately 10 cycles each. TCRdb reprocessed the multiplex PCR reads with MiXCR, giving one entry per CDR3 protein. The table has about 99,000 distinct CDR3 sequences, 55% to 75% seen once; the top ten hold over 9.5%. Total RNA and DNA came together from about 19-30 mg of bulk tissue without cell sorting. Material: liver tumor tissue from sampling region 5. Subset denoted: tumor region T5, tumor centre. The receptors stem from a woman aged 60-70 years with primary liver carcinoma and hepatitis B virus infection.

Remarks on this clonotype: One junction end does not reproduce the germline sequence, and a read error may be involved. V is TRBV11-2 and J is TRBJ2-6; TRBD2 might be the D (7 bases). The germline CDR1 and CDR2 sequences are SGHAT and FQNNGV. The CDR3 totals 19 residues. CDR3 sequence: CVSSPGLRGLNSGANVLTF. The CDR3 DNA follows: TGTGTCAGCAGCCCAGGGCTGCGGGGGCTTAACTCTGGGGCCAACGTCCTGACTTTC.

This clonotype was detected ten times or more. V gene TRBV6-1 combines with J gene TRBJ1-1; no firm D call. This CDR3 is built from 13 residues. Germline V gene lookup returns CDR1 MNHNS and CDR2 SASEGT. V lost 7 bases and J 4 bases, leaving 13 bases between the germline ends. The CDR3 region has the DNA TGTGCCAGCACCGTCCATCGGCCCACTGAAGCTTTCTTT. Translated: CASTVHRPTEAFF.

The chain recombines TRBV12-3 or TRBV12-4 with TRBJ2-7, with 9 positions matching TRBD2. The CDR3 is 15 amino acids. The J segment lost 8 bases and the V segment lost 6 bases, leaving 14 bases of the junction unmatched. The CDR3 DNA is TGTGCCAGCAGCGCCGCGGGAGGGCGATCGTACAAGCAGTACTTC. Amino acid sequence: CASSAAGGRSYKQYF.

Concerning this clonotype: At one end, the junction sequence differs from germline, possibly due to a read error. The rearrangement joins TRBV28 to TRBJ2-5, with 16 bases that match TRBD2. The CDR3 loop spans 17 amino acids. Per germline, CDR1 MDHEN and CDR2 SYDVKM. CDR3 protein: CASSFSGLAGGGETQNF. The DNA for the CDR3 is TGTGCCAGCAGTTTTTCGGGACTAGCGGGAGGGGGGGAGACCCAGAACTTC.

Turning to this clonotype: In this CDR3 the conserved last residue, phenylalanine or tryptophan, is missing, so a read error is likely. The V and J genes are TRBV12-3 or TRBV12-4 and TRBJ2-3, with TRBD1 identical over 7 bases. The CDR3 spans 16 residues. CDR3 in DNA: TGTGCCAGCAGTCCAGGGGACAGAATCTACACAAATACGCAGTATCTT. Encoded protein: CASSPGDRIYTNTQYL.

Turning to this clonotype: A junction boundary mismatches the germline segment, possibly from a read error. The genes are TRBV5-6 and TRBJ2-2, with TRBD1 as a possible D gene (8 bases). The germline V gene has CDR1 SGHDT and CDR2 YYEEEE. The CDR3 is 15 amino acids. CDR3 loop: CVSSHGQGGTGELCF. CDR3 in DNA: TGTGTCAGCAGCCACGGACAGGGAGGGACCGGGGAGCTGTGTTTT.

Written as DNA, the CDR3 is TGCAGTTTAGTCAGCAGGAGAGGCACAGATACGCAGTATTTT. It specifies CSLVSRRGTDTQYF. V is TRBV20-1 and J is TRBJ2-3; D unresolved. Germline V gene lookup returns CDR1 DFQATT and CDR2 SNEGSKA (reference sequence). CDR3 length: 14 amino acids. Trimming took off 8 bases at V and 1 base at J, with 16 bases between the two ends.

Comments on this clonotype: A read error may produce the germline difference seen at one junction end. This CDR3 is CASSPASSYEQYF. CDR3 in DNA: TGTGCCAGCAGTCCAGCGAGCTCCTATGAGCAGTACTTC. This chain connects TRBV28 to TRBJ2-7; no firm D call. CDR1 and CDR2 from the germline V gene are MDHEN and SYDVKM. This CDR3 contains 13 residues.

This rearrangement joins TRBV28 to TRBJ1-6; D not certain. This CDR3 is built from 12 residues. Looked up from germline, CDR1 is MDHEN and CDR2 is SYDVKM. CDR3: CVRSNQRGPLHF. The CDR3 DNA sequence: TGTGTCAGGAGTAACCAACGAGGCCCCCTCCACTTT.

To note about this clonotype: The junction differs from germline at one of its ends, possibly a read error. The chain joins TRBV6-5 to TRBJ1-2; possible D gene TRBD1, 5 bases. This CDR3 spans 15 amino acids. Per germline, CDR1 MNHEY and CDR2 SVGAGI. CDR3 sequence: CASSFIPGTNYGYTF. DNA for the CDR3: TGTGCCAGCAGCTTTATCCCTGGGACGAACTATGGCTACACTTTC.

This clonotype was seen repeatedly, ten times or more. V usage is TRBV6-1 and J usage is TRBJ1-3; TRBD1 matches 7 bases. The CDR3 covers 16 residues. Germline CDR1 reads MNHNS; CDR2 reads SASEGT. V gave up 6 bases and J gave up 0 bases; unmatched junction bases: 8. The CDR3 DNA sequence: TGTGCCAGCAGACCGGGACAGACTAACTCTGGAAACACCATATATTTT. Residues: CASRPGQTNSGNTIYF.

This clonotype appeared once. The chain couples TRBV11-3 to TRBJ2-3; 7 bases map to TRBD1. CDR3 length equals 14 residues. Per germline, CDR1 SGHNT and CDR2 YENEEA. The chain's CDR3 is CVSSHWTGSDTQYF. In DNA form, the CDR3 reads TGTGTAAGCAGCCATTGGACAGGCTCAGATACGCAGTATTTT. The full variable domain, rest sourced from reference TRBV11-3 and TRBJ2-3, is EAGVVQSPRYKIIEKKQPVAFWCNPISGHNTLYWYLQNLGQGPELLIRYENEEAVDDSQLPKDRFSAERLKGVDSTLKIQPAELGDSAVYLCVSSHWTGSDTQYFGPGTRLTVL.

The count of this clonotype is one. The DNA for the CDR3 is TGTGCCAGCACCCCACTACCAAGGGAGCTGTTTTTT. Protein: CASTPLPRELFF. The chain is built from TRBV11-1 and TRBJ2-2; no reliable D call. The CDR3 is made up of 12 amino acids. The V gene's germline CDR1 is SGHAT and CDR2 FQDESV (reference sequence). V was trimmed by 7 bases and J by 9 bases, leaving 12 bases between them.

The V and J genes are TRBV6-6 and TRBJ2-3, with TRBD2 matching 11 bases. The germline V gene encodes CDR1 MNHNY and CDR2 SVGAGI (reference sequence). V lost 10 bases, J lost 0 bases, and 9 bases stayed unmatched. The CDR3 is made up of 16 amino acids. CDR3 bases: TGTGCCATCACTCCCAGGACTAGCGGGAGCACAGATACGCAGTATTTT. Translated, it gives CAITPRTSGSTDTQYF.

As regards this clonotype: A junction boundary mismatches the germline segment, possibly from a read error. The rearrangement links TRBV2 to TRBJ1-1; D is undetermined. Germline-derived CDR1 and CDR2 are SNHLY and FYNNEI. The CDR3 is made up of 14 amino acids. DNA of the CDR3: TGTGTCAGCAGTGAAGCCTCCAAGGACACTGAAGCTTTCTTT. This codes for CVSSEASKDTEAFF.

The sample holds one count of this clonotype. The junction shows a germline mismatch at one end, possibly a read error. This chain links TRBV6-1 with TRBJ2-2, with a tentative D call TRBD2 (5 bases). Looked up from germline, CDR1 is MNHNS and CDR2 is SASEGT. This CDR3 contains 12 residues. The CDR3: CASTLGSGEPFF. CDR3 coding DNA: TGTGCCAGCACTCTCGGGTCCGGGGAGCCGTTTTTT.

This chain connects TRBV28 to TRBJ1-5; perhaps TRBD1 as D (6 bases). V was trimmed by 7 bases and J by 3 bases, leaving 13 bases between them. CDR1 MDHEN and CDR2 SYDVKM come from the germline V gene. The CDR3 is made up of 14 amino acids. The CDR3 region is CASTLGQTNQPQHF. The CDR3 nucleotides read TGTGCCAGCACCCTCGGACAGACCAATCAGCCCCAGCATTTT.